These 27 T cell receptor beta chains originate from one sample sequenced in a study of T cell responses to AZD1222 COVID-19 vaccine. Method: immunoSEQ multiplex PCR; TCRdb's copy keeps in-frame clones and lacks some. This sample has roughly 180,000 clones; around 88% occur once, and the top ten carry about 0.49%. The starting material was peripheral blood, obtained on day 0 of AZD1222 vaccination. These receptor sequences come from an adult in good health.

The V call is TRBV19, the J call TRBJ1-5; perhaps TRBD1 as D (5 bases). Germline loops: CDR1 LNHDA, CDR2 SQIVND (reference sequence). This CDR3 is 15 amino acids long. Trimming took 3 bases from V and 3 from J, leaving 12 bases between them. The DNA for the CDR3 is TGTGCCAGTAGTATCCAGGGTTTGAACAATCAGCCCCAGCATTTT. This codes for CASSIQGLNNQPQHF.

V and J are TRBV19 and TRBJ2-7; 10 nucleotides match TRBD1. Trimming cost V 7 bases and J 6 bases; bases outside gene matches: 12. Germline CDR1 is LNHDA and CDR2 is SQIVND (reference sequence). This CDR3 contains 15 residues. CDR3 residues: CASTPHRDRGGEQYF. For the CDR3, the DNA is TGTGCCAGTACCCCCCACCGGGACAGGGGAGGCGAGCAGTACTTC.

This chain uses TRBV5-4 with TRBJ2-7, with TRBD1 matching 11 bases. Losses at the gene ends were 4 bases for V and 3 bases for J; bases not matched to a gene: 3. The CDR3 contains 14 residues. Germline CDR1 and CDR2: SGHNT and YYREEE (reference sequence). The CDR3: CASSAGTGGYEQYF. The CDR3 DNA reads as TGTGCCAGCAGCGCCGGGACAGGGGGCTACGAGCAGTACTTC. The full variable domain, in which reference TRBV5-4 and TRBJ2-7 provide the parts outside the CDR3, is ETGVTQSPTHLIKTRGQQVTLRCSSQSGHNTVSWYQQALGQGPQFIFQYYREEENGRGNFPPRFSGLQFPNYSSELNVNALELDDSALYLCASSAGTGGYEQYFGPGTRLTVT.

The chain combines TRBV19 with TRBJ2-2; 7 bases are shared with TRBD1. With V trimmed by 7 bases and J by 6 bases, 11 bases remained unmatched. There are 15 residues in the CDR3. Germline values: CDR1 LNHDA, CDR2 SQIVND (reference sequence). The CDR3 spells CASKARTGGAGELFF. The CDR3 DNA sequence: TGTGCCAGTAAAGCCCGGACAGGTGGAGCCGGGGAGCTGTTTTTT.

This sequence joins TRBV3-1 (or the pseudogene TRBV3-2) and TRBJ2-5; TRBD1 agrees at 9 bases. With 3 bases clipped from V and 2 bases from J, the junction kept 1 base outside the gene matches. Germline assignment: CDR1 LGHDT and CDR2 YNNKEL (reference sequence). The CDR3 consists of 14 residues. The CDR3 nucleotides are TGTGCCAGCAGCCAGACAGGGGGACAAGAGACCCAGTACTTC. Protein sequence: CASSQTGGQETQYF.

This rearrangement joins TRBV27 to TRBJ2-7; the D gene is possibly TRBD1 (7 bases). The CDR3 is 13 amino acids. Germline assignment: CDR1 MNHEY and CDR2 SMNVEV (reference sequence). Trimming removed 6 bases from V and 7 bases from J, with 16 bases in between. The CDR3 DNA follows: TGTGCCAGCAGCTTTAACCAGGGGGGTGAGCAGTACTTC. Amino acids: CASSFNQGGEQYF.

This chain uses TRBV2 with TRBJ2-2; the D gene is possibly TRBD2 (5 bases). The V end was cut by 2 bases, the J end by 6 bases, with 13 bases between. This CDR3 has 15 amino acids. The germline V gene has CDR1 SNHLY and CDR2 FYNNEI. CDR3 nucleotides: TGTGCCAGCAGTGAAAATAACCCCGGGGCCGGGGAGCTGTTTTTT. Its protein is CASSENNPGAGELFF.

The chain uses TRBV9 and TRBJ1-2; TRBD1 aligns across 7 bases. CDR3 length: 17 amino acids. V shed 1 base, J shed 6 bases, and the junction held 15 bases outside the gene matches. CDR1 and CDR2 from the germline V gene are SGDLS and YYNGEE. DNA of the CDR3: TGTGCCAGCAGCGTACGAGACAGGGTCTTGGCGGGCGATGGCTACACCTTC. Protein: CASSVRDRVLAGDGYTF.

The chain joins TRBV10-3 to TRBJ1-5; TRBD1 matches at 7 bases. Germline V gives CDR1 ENHRY, CDR2 SYGVKD. The CDR3 runs 13 residues. The V gene end was trimmed by 6 bases and the J gene end by 4 bases; junction bases not matched to a gene: 3. This chain's CDR3 is CAIRTGKNQPQHF. CDR3 nucleotide sequence: TGTGCCATCAGGACAGGGAAAAATCAGCCCCAGCATTTT.

The CDR3 protein is CASSLAGAGGYYGYTF. CDR3 bases: TGTGCCAGCAGCTTGGCGGGGGCAGGGGGTTACTATGGCTACACCTTC. V gene TRBV5-4 combines with J gene TRBJ1-2; 7 nucleotides align to TRBD1. CDR1 is SGHNT, CDR2 YYREEE, per germline (reference sequence). V was pared by 0 bases and J by 3 bases, with 8 bases of the junction left unmatched. The CDR3 is 16 amino acids.

V gene TRBV6-2 or TRBV6-3 combines with J gene TRBJ2-3; a possible D gene is TRBD1 (5 bases). Germline CDR1 and CDR2: MNHEY and SVGEGT. This CDR3 comprises 15 residues. V lost 4 bases, J lost 8 bases, and 19 bases lay in between. Here the CDR3 reads CASSSAGKAHGTQYF. The CDR3 DNA reads TGTGCCAGCAGTTCCGCAGGGAAGGCACATGGTACGCAGTATTTT.

The chain joins TRBV5-8 to TRBJ1-5, with a possible D match to TRBD1 (5 bases). Germline V gene sequence: CDR1 SGHTS, CDR2 YDEGEE. V lost 2 bases, J lost 6 bases, and 27 bases lay in between. This CDR3 has 19 residues. The CDR3: CASSLERGDVYISGQPQHF. Here the CDR3 DNA reads TGTGCCAGCAGCTTAGAGAGGGGCGATGTGTATATATCAGGTCAGCCCCAGCATTTT.

The gene calls are TRBV11-1 and TRBJ2-5; TRBD2 matches 7 bases. The CDR3 is 16 amino acids. With V trimmed by 5 bases and J by 5 bases, 14 bases remained unmatched. CDR1 and CDR2 (germline): SGHAT, FQDESV (reference sequence). The CDR3 sequence: CASSPRWGGRVETQYF. CDR3 coding DNA: TGTGCCAGCAGCCCCCGTTGGGGGGGGAGGGTGGAGACCCAGTACTTC.

The V and J genes are TRBV9 and TRBJ2-2, with D possibly TRBD1 on 5 matching bases. The ends were cut back, 3 bases at V and 3 bases at J, with 12 bases in the middle. The CDR3 loop spans 15 amino acids. Germline-derived CDR1 and CDR2 are SGDLS and YYNGEE. The CDR3, as DNA: TGTGCCAGCAGCGCAGGGCATTCGGACACCGGGGAGCTGTTTTTT. Translated, it gives CASSAGHSDTGELFF.

This clone was seen more than once but under ten times. V and J are TRBV6-5 and TRBJ1-4, with D unresolved. Looked up from germline, CDR1 is MNHEY and CDR2 is SVGAGI. CDR3 length: 15 amino acids. V was clipped by 2 bases and J by 2 bases, with 9 bases between them. The CDR3 loop reads CASSYAGRTNEKLFF. As DNA, the CDR3 is TGTGCCAGCAGTTACGCGGGAAGGACTAATGAAAAACTGTTTTTT.

This chain uses TRBV7-2 with TRBJ1-5; perhaps TRBD1 as D (5 bases). V lost 4 bases to trimming and J lost 7 bases, with 14 bases between them. The germline gives CDR1 SGHTA, CDR2 FQGNSA. The CDR3 spans 14 residues. The CDR3 loop is CASSSPGGGQPQHF. CDR3 coding DNA: TGTGCCAGCAGCTCCCCCGGGGGAGGGCAGCCCCAGCATTTT.

The CDR3 spells CASSYSGRETDTQYF. The DNA for the CDR3 is TGTGCCAGCAGTTACTCGGGCAGGGAAACAGATACGCAGTATTTT. V gene TRBV6-5 combines with J gene TRBJ2-3; a possible D gene is TRBD1 (5 bases). The length of the CDR3 is 15 residues. Trimming stripped 0 bases from V and 3 bases from J, with 10 bases between. In germline, CDR1 is MNHEY, CDR2 SVGAGI.

V is TRBV6-5 and J is TRBJ1-3; D is unresolved. CDR3 length: 13 amino acids. Trimming removed 5 bases at V and 4 bases at J, with 9 bases between. Per germline, CDR1 MNHEY and CDR2 SVGAGI. The CDR3 sequence: CASSTPQGNTIYF. The CDR3 DNA follows: TGTGCCAGCAGTACGCCACAGGGAAACACCATATATTTT.

This clone was observed once. This chain connects TRBV27 to TRBJ1-6; no clear D. V lost 0 bases and J lost 9, with 6 bases in between. CDR3 length equals 13 residues. Germline-derived CDR1 and CDR2 are MNHEY and SMNVEV (reference sequence). The CDR3 reads CASSLSFSSPLHF. Written as DNA, the CDR3 is TGTGCCAGCAGTTTATCTTTCAGTTCACCCCTCCACTTT.

The CDR3 protein is CASSKSQETQYF. The CDR3 DNA is TGTGCCAGTAGTAAGTCCCAAGAGACCCAGTACTTC. The chain links TRBV19 to TRBJ2-5; D gene ambiguous. Trimming shortened V by 4 bases and J by 1 base, and 4 bases separated the two germline ends. The germline CDR1 and CDR2 sequences are LNHDA and SQIVND (reference sequence). The CDR3 covers 12 residues.

The chain couples TRBV15 to TRBJ1-2; D is undetermined. CDR1 LNHNV and CDR2 YYDKDF come from the germline V gene (reference sequence). The CDR3 spans 14 residues. V lost 1 base and J lost 4, with 10 bases in between. As DNA, the CDR3 is TGTGCCACCAGCAGAGTTTGGGGTGGCTATGGCTACACCTTC. It is translated as CATSRVWGGYGYTF.

V usage is TRBV11-2 and J usage is TRBJ2-4; the D gene is possibly TRBD1 (6 bases). CDR1 and CDR2 from the germline V gene are SGHAT and FQNNGV. The CDR3 has 16 residues. Trimming pared 5 bases from V and 0 bases from J, leaving 14 bases between. In nucleotides, the CDR3 is TGTGCCAGCAGCAGTACAGGGAGTGGAGCCAAAAACATTCAGTACTTC. It specifies CASSSTGSGAKNIQYF.

The chain recombines TRBV5-4 with TRBJ1-4; D is undetermined. This CDR3 spans 15 amino acids. Germline loops: CDR1 SGHNT, CDR2 YYREEE (reference sequence). V lost 0 bases and J 3 bases, leaving 9 bases between the germline ends. The CDR3 bases are TGTGCCAGCAGCTTGGTGGCAGGTCCTAATGAAAAACTGTTTTTT. Translating gives CASSLVAGPNEKLFF.

This clone was observed once. The chain carries TRBV11-2 and TRBJ2-7; D is perhaps TRBD1 (6 bases). The length of the CDR3 is 17 residues. CDR1 and CDR2 from the germline V gene are SGHAT and FQNNGV. V was clipped by 1 base and J by 3 bases, with 19 bases between them. The CDR3 DNA reads as TGTGCCAGCAGCTTAGCCAAGGTCAGAGGGACAAGCTACGAGCAGTACTTC. It translates to CASSLAKVRGTSYEQYF. Looking up the rest from reference TRBV11-2 and TRBJ2-7 gives the full variable domain: EAGVAQSPRYKIIEKRQSVAFWCNPISGHATLYWYQQILGQGPKLLIQFQNNGVVDDSQLPKDRFSAERLKGVDSTLKIQPAKLEDSAVYLCASSLAKVRGTSYEQYFGPGTRLTVT.

V gene TRBV9 combines with J gene TRBJ2-1; TRBD2 matches at 7 bases. Germline-derived CDR1 and CDR2 are SGDLS and YYNGEE. The CDR3 is made up of 16 amino acids. J lost 5 bases, V lost 0 bases, and 8 bases had no gene match. CDR3 sequence: CASSVGPTGLNNEQFF. The CDR3 coding sequence is TGTGCCAGCAGCGTAGGACCGACGGGACTAAACAATGAGCAGTTCTTC.

The V gene is TRBV5-1, the J gene TRBJ2-1; D is unresolved. The length of the CDR3 is 13 residues. V lost 0 bases and J lost 8, with 9 bases in between. CDR1 is SGHRS, CDR2 YFSETQ, per germline. CDR3 coding DNA: TGCGCCAGCAGCTTGGCCGGCAGGTATGAGCAGTTCTTC. Amino acids: CASSLAGRYEQFF. The entire variable domain, with the rest obtained from reference TRBV5-1 and TRBJ2-1, is as follows: KAGVTQTPRYLIKTRGQQVTLSCSPISGHRSVSWYQQTPGQGLQFLFEYFSETQRNKGNFPGRFSGRQFSNSRSEMNVSTLELGDSALYLCASSLAGRYEQFFGPGTRLTVL.

This clone appeared a single time. Here the CDR3 DNA reads TGTGCCAGCCGCGAATTGGTGGCAGGAACCTACGAGCAGTACTTC. Encoded protein: CASRELVAGTYEQYF. This chain connects TRBV6-5 to TRBJ2-7; D is undetermined. The CDR3 is 15 residues long. The V end lost 8 bases, the J end lost 2 bases, and 19 bases lay between the germline ends. CDR1 and CDR2 (germline): MNHEY, SVGAGI.